This passage covers 17 T cell receptor beta chains from one sample sequenced in a study of tumor-infiltrating T cells and Merkel cell polyomavirus. Overall study: CD8+ T cells recognized the Merkel cell polyomavirus KLL epitope.

All patients' tumors stained robustly positive for Merkel cell polyomavirus Large T antigen by immunohistochemistry. Assay: immunoSEQ multiplex PCR; the TCRdb copy retains only in-frame clones and omits some. The repertoire holds 2,100 or so clones, with more than 95% as singletons. Sequencing was done on a sample of lymph node tissue. The receptor source for this set is a man between 65 and 80 years old with Merkel cell carcinoma.

This CDR3 is CASSLNSQKNYGYTF. The CDR3 DNA reads as TGCGCCAGCAGCTTGAATTCTCAGAAAAACTATGGCTACACCTTC. V gene TRBV5-1 combines with J gene TRBJ1-2; D is undetermined. The ends were cut back, 1 base at V and 2 bases at J, with 12 bases in the middle. CDR3 length equals 15 residues. The germline CDR1 and CDR2 sequences are SGHRS and YFSETQ.

The count of this clone is one. This rearrangement joins TRBV23-1 to TRBJ2-7; 8 bases agree with TRBD1. TRBV23-1 is reported as an ORF; its role is uncertain. J lost 4 bases, V lost 3 bases, and 14 bases had no gene match. CDR3 length equals 17 residues. This CDR3 reads CASSHPMGQGATYEQYV. CDR3 nucleotide sequence: TGCGCCAGCAGTCACCCGATGGGGCAGGGGGCAACTTACGAGCAGTACGTC.

The rearrangement joins TRBV7-9 to TRBJ2-1, with D possibly being TRBD2 (6 bases). The CDR3 loop spans 13 amino acids. CDR1 SEHNR and CDR2 FQNEAQ come from the germline V gene (reference sequence). The germline V and J ends were trimmed by 1 base and 9 bases, with 10 bases remaining between them. CDR3 residues: CASSLDGGVEQFF. The CDR3 region has the DNA TGTGCCAGCAGCTTAGACGGCGGGGTTGAGCAGTTCTTC.

The CDR3 DNA follows: TGTGCCAGCAGACGGGGGGCAACTAATGAAAAACTGTTTTTT. Translated: CASRRGATNEKLFF. This sequence joins TRBV7-8 and TRBJ1-4, with TRBD1 as a possible D gene (5 bases). Trimming removed 6 bases from V and 0 bases from J, with 8 bases in between. Germline V lookup: CDR1 SGHVS, CDR2 FQNEAQ. CDR3 length: 14 amino acids. The whole variable domain, filled in from reference TRBV7-8 and TRBJ1-4, reads GAGVSQSPRYKVAKRGQDVALRCDPISGHVSLFWYQQALGQGPEFLTYFQNEAQLDKSGLPSDRFFAERPEGSVSTLKIQRTQQEDSAVYLCASRRGATNEKLFFGSGTQLSVL.

This chain links TRBV4-1 with TRBJ2-1, with D possibly being TRBD2 (7 bases). The germline V gene has CDR1 MGHRA and CDR2 YSYEKL. This CDR3 has 17 amino acids. Trimming cost V 0 bases and J 1 base, with 13 bases left between them. The CDR3 region has the DNA TGCGCCAGCAGCCAAGAAGGGGGAGGGATGTCCTACAATGAGCAGTTCTTC. It encodes CASSQEGGGMSYNEQFF.

The chain has TRBV5-6 and TRBJ2-1; D call uncertain. The ends were cut back, 6 bases at V and 8 bases at J, with 9 bases in the middle. The germline CDR1 and CDR2 sequences are SGHDT and YYEEEE. There are 11 residues in the CDR3. The CDR3: CASTPVHEQFF. CDR3 coding DNA: TGTGCCAGCACCCCCGTCCATGAGCAGTTCTTC.

The chain employs TRBV11-2 and TRBJ1-2; tentative D call: TRBD1 (6 bases). Germline CDR1 SGHAT, CDR2 FQNNGV. The CDR3 length is 18 residues. The ends were cut back, 3 bases at V and 0 bases at J, with 20 bases in the middle. CDR3 nucleotides: TGTGCCAGCAGCTTGGTACCCGCCGGGTCAGGGGCTAACTATGGCTACACCTTC. Residues: CASSLVPAGSGANYGYTF. Using reference TRBV11-2 and TRBJ1-2 for the parts outside the CDR3, the full variable domain is EAGVAQSPRYKIIEKRQSVAFWCNPISGHATLYWYQQILGQGPKLLIQFQNNGVVDDSQLPKDRFSAERLKGVDSTLKIQPAKLEDSAVYLCASSLVPAGSGANYGYTFGSGTRLTVV.

V usage is TRBV18 and J usage is TRBJ1-1; D gene unclear. The CDR3 totals 17 residues. The germline V and J ends were trimmed by 0 bases and 0 bases, with 14 bases remaining between them. The germline gives CDR1 KGHSH, CDR2 LQKENI. CDR3 nucleotides: TGTGCCAGCTCACCACCTCCCAGGACTGTCTTGAACACTGAAGCTTTCTTT. It codes for CASSPPPRTVLNTEAFF.

The chain carries TRBV19 and TRBJ1-1; 9 nucleotides agree with TRBD1. In germline, CDR1 is LNHDA, CDR2 SQIVND (reference sequence). The CDR3 runs to 14 residues. Germline trimming cut 10 bases from V and 2 bases from J; bases unmatched to any gene: 8. The chain's CDR3 is CATSRDRANTEAFF. Here the CDR3 DNA reads TGTGCCACCTCCCGGGACAGGGCTAACACTGAAGCTTTCTTT.

The chain carries TRBV4-2 and TRBJ2-1; no firm D call. V was cut by 2 bases and J by 7 bases, with 6 bases left in between. The germline CDR1 and CDR2 sequences are LGHNA and YNFKEQ. The CDR3 has 12 residues. CDR3 residues: CASSQLSNEQFF. Written as DNA, the CDR3 is TGTGCCAGCAGCCAACTTTCTAATGAGCAGTTCTTC.

This rearrangement joins TRBV7-3 to TRBJ2-1, with 8 nucleotides matching TRBD1. The CDR3 sequence is 13 residues long. Trimming cost V 4 bases and J 8 bases; bases outside gene matches: 4. Germline CDR1 and CDR2: SGHTA and FQGTGA. The CDR3 bases are TGTGCCAGCAGCTCAGGGGGACAGGATGAGCAGTTCTTC. Its translation: CASSSGGQDEQFF.

The chain links TRBV7-3 to TRBJ2-2; no clear D. This CDR3 spans 14 amino acids. Germline CDR1 and CDR2: SGHTA and FQGTGA. Trimming removed 2 bases at V and 2 bases at J, with 6 bases between. The CDR3: CASSLGGNTGELFF. CDR3 sequence (DNA): TGTGCCAGCAGCTTAGGCGGAAACACCGGGGAGCTGTTTTTT. The full variable domain, with the rest looked up from reference TRBV7-3 and TRBJ2-2, is GAGVSQTPSNKVTEKGKYVELRCDPISGHTALYWYRQSLGQGPEFLIYFQGTGAADDSGLPNDRFFAVRPEGSVSTLKIQRTERGDSAVYLCASSLGGNTGELFFGEGSRLTVL.

This chain uses TRBV19 with TRBJ1-1, with D perhaps matching TRBD1 (5 bases). The V gene's germline CDR1 is LNHDA and CDR2 SQIVND (reference sequence). The V gene lost 6 bases and the J gene lost 4 bases, with 15 bases spanning the gap. The length of the CDR3 is 14 residues. CDR3 sequence: CASRSVGQGTEAFF. DNA of the CDR3: TGTGCCAGTAGATCGGTGGGGCAGGGCACTGAAGCTTTCTTT.

J is TRBJ2-7 and V is TRBV27, with a tentative D call TRBD1 (6 bases). The CDR3 covers 15 residues. V was pared by 3 bases and J by 0 bases, with 12 bases between. CDR1 and CDR2 from the germline V gene are MNHEY and SMNVEV (reference sequence). The CDR3 reads CASSLSSDSSYEQYF. The DNA for the CDR3 is TGTGCCAGCAGTTTGTCTTCGGACAGCTCCTACGAGCAGTACTTC.

The rearrangement joins TRBV5-5 to TRBJ1-2; a possible D gene is TRBD1 (6 bases). Trimming pared 4 bases from V and 8 bases from J, leaving 15 bases between. Germline assignment: CDR1 SGHKS and CDR2 YYEKEE (reference sequence). This CDR3 contains 13 residues. The CDR3 coding sequence is TGTGCCAGCAGCCAGACAGGACTCGAAGGCTACACCTTC. Translated, it gives CASSQTGLEGYTF.

The genes are TRBV11-2 and TRBJ2-2; TRBD2 is a possible D gene (7 bases). The CDR3 runs 16 residues. Germline CDR1 and CDR2: SGHAT and FQNNGV. Trimming left V 4 bases short and J 7 bases short, with 19 bases between. CDR3 DNA sequence: TGTGCCAGCAGCTCTCTAGGCGGGGGCATAGACGGGGAGCTGTTTTTT. Translated, it gives CASSSLGGGIDGELFF.

The chain combines TRBV11-1 with TRBJ2-2; 10 bases are shared with TRBD1. Germline CDR1 is SGHAT and CDR2 is FQDESV (reference sequence). The V and J ends lost 1 base and 6 bases, in that order; junction bases with no gene match: 2. CDR3 size: 15 residues. The DNA for the CDR3 is TGTGCCAGCAGCTTAGAAGGGACAGGGGCCGGGGAGCTGTTTTTT. This encodes CASSLEGTGAGELFF.